This T cell receptor (beta chain) came from a study of blood T cell repertoires in COVID-19. On the study more broadly: The study drew acute and convalescent COVID-19 samples from the United States, Italy and Spain.

The table lists this clone with many counts. In the authors' methods: Counts of nucleated cells, estimated from reference gene primer amplification, were obtained. Assay used: immunoSEQ multiplex PCR; TCRdb lists only in-frame clones, some missing. That table supplies the V and J calls and clone size; D and trimming were determined from the DNA. The sample shows hundreds of thousands of clones, around 85% of them seen only once. The J segment lost 0 bases and the V segment lost 6 bases, leaving 9 bases of the junction unmatched. The germline V gene has CDR1 MGHRA and CDR2 YSYEKL. The CDR3 loop spans 16 amino acids.

Sequenced: peripheral blood. The clonotype was recovered from a woman between 40 and 55 years old with active or convalescent COVID-19. The chain couples TRBV4-1 to TRBJ2-3, with 7 bases that match TRBD2. CDR3 residues: CASSPFERGSTDTQYF. The CDR3 bases are TGCGCCAGCAGTCCCTTCGAGCGGGGAAGCACAGATACGCAGTATTTT.